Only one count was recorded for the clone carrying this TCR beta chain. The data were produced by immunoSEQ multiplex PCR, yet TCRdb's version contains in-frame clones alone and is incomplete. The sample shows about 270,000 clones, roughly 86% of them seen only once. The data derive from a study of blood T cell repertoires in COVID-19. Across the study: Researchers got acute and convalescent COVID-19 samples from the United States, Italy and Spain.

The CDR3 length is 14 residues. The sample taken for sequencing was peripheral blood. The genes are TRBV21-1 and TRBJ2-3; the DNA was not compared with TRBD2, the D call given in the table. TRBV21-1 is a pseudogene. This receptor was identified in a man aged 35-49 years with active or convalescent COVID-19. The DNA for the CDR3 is TGTGCCAGCAGCATCCGAGCGGGAGATTGTACGCAGTATTTT. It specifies CASSIRAGDCTQYF.